This T cell receptor (beta chain) was captured by sequencing in a study of cytomegalovirus exposure and HLA in healthy donors. Study outcomes and limitations: HLA alleles were associated with around 17,000 TCR beta sequences in a later analysis at 0.05 false discovery rate. Clonal expansion was found to be greater in HLA-associated TCR beta chains than in equally common others in a later analysis. Later analysis demonstrated an association between a missense DCLRE1C variant and TCR beta V- and J-gene trimming. High specificity and sensitivity for cytomegalovirus status were reported for the classifier.

As concerns this clone: Its antigen is still unknown.

CDR1 and CDR2 (germline): SGHRS, YFSETQ. The CDR3 has 17 residues. With 4 bases clipped from V and 2 bases from J, the junction kept 13 bases outside the gene matches. Use of 60 Vbeta and 13 Jbeta primers characterized the PCR. The table came from immunoSEQ multiplex PCR; TCRdb's copy has only in-frame clones and leaves some out. The sample holds under 75,000 clones. This sequence joins TRBV5-1 and TRBJ2-7, with 9 bases matching TRBD1. This sequence was found in a female donor in good health and CMV-seropositive. Specimen: PBMCs. The CDR3 DNA reads as TGCGCCAGCAGCACAAGTAACCCGGGACAGGGAACCTACGAGCAGTACTTC. Translated, it gives CASSTSNPGQGTYEQYF.